The sequence of this TCR delta chain was determined in a study of Vδ1+ human thymocytes. Study results and limitations: Thymic TRG and TRD repertoires appeared highly polyclonal, with Gaussian CDR3 length distributions.

This clone was seen more than once but under ten times. Antigen: not known. Germline V lookup: CDR1 TSWWSYY, CDR2 QGS. The CDR3 extends over 20 amino acids. Trimming took 4 bases from V and 2 from J, leaving 29 bases between them. Extracted RNA was reverse transcribed into cDNA. Pooled V-gene forward primers with one constant-region reverse primer generated the CDR3 amplicons by multiplex PCR. TCRdb applied CATT to the multiplex PCR reads for clone calling. This table holds more than 45,000 delta-chain clones, about 15% found once. Material for sequencing was Vdelta1+ gamma-delta thymocytes from the thymus. The subset is: FACS-sorted CD3+ TCRalphabeta- TCRVdelta1+ TCRVdelta2- thymocytes. This chain links TRDV1 with TRDJ1, with D possibly TRDD2 on 6 matching bases. The receptor comes from a girl younger than two who had congenital heart surgery. Here the CDR3 reads CALGVTTHPTQERWTDKLIF. The DNA for the CDR3 is TGTGCTCTTGGGGTAACCACACATCCTACACAGGAGCGTTGGACCGATAAACTCATCTTT.